This paragraph covers one T cell receptor beta chain sequence. The entry originates in a study of blood T cell repertoires in COVID-19. The data were produced by immunoSEQ multiplex PCR, yet TCRdb's version contains in-frame clones alone and is incomplete. The repertoire holds about 180,000 clones, with about 86% as singletons. The CDR3 runs to 18 residues. V usage is TRBV12-2 and J usage is TRBJ2-1; the D call of TRBD2 is as the table states it, not checked on the DNA. TRBV12-2 is shown as a pseudogene. The clonotype originates from a man in his fifties or sixties with active or convalescent COVID-19. The sequenced sample consisted of peripheral blood. The CDR3 DNA reads TGTGCAAGTCGCTTAGCGAGCACGCGGAGGGCGGCCTACAATGAGCAGTTCTTC. This codes for CASRLASTRRAAYNEQFF.